Below are 19 T cell receptor beta chains sequenced from a single sample in a study of blood T cell repertoires in COVID-19. Here immunoSEQ multiplex PCR was the method, and the copy in TCRdb shows in-frame clones only, minus some. The sample holds roughly 200,000 clones, more than 70% seen once. The sequencing sample was made of peripheral blood. The receptors were gathered from a man between 18 and 29 years old with active or convalescent COVID-19.

The chain recombines TRBV10-2 with TRBJ1-5; D may be TRBD1 (6 bases). The CDR3 totals 15 residues. V lost 5 bases, J lost 0 bases, and 11 bases lay in between. Germline CDR1 is WSHSY and CDR2 is SAAADI. In DNA form, the CDR3 reads TGCGCCAGCAGTCGATTCAGGGGTAGCAATCAGCCCCAGCATTTT. Protein sequence: CASSRFRGSNQPQHF.

CDR3: CASSSRGTGELFF. The CDR3 region has the DNA TGCGCCAGCTCTTCCAGGGGCACCGGGGAGCTGTTTTTT. V gene TRBV10-1 combines with J gene TRBJ2-2; D might be TRBD1 (6 bases). Looked up from germline, CDR1 is WNHNN and CDR2 is SYGVQD (reference sequence). V lost 8 bases to trimming and J lost 4 bases, with 11 bases between them. The CDR3 runs to 13 residues.

This clone was counted once. The chain combines TRBV27 with TRBJ2-2, with D perhaps TRBD1 (6 bases). The germline CDR1 and CDR2 sequences are MNHEY and SMNVEV (reference sequence). The CDR3 is 13 amino acids. V was shortened by 5 bases and J by 8 bases, with 12 bases between the two germline ends. CDR3 in amino acids: CASSITGKGELFF. CDR3 coding DNA: TGTGCCAGCAGTATCACAGGGAAGGGGGAGCTGTTTTTT.

J is TRBJ1-5 and V is TRBV29-1, with TRBD1 matching 9 bases. The V and J ends lost 4 bases and 9 bases, in that order; junction bases with no gene match: 4. Germline CDR1 is SQVTM and CDR2 is ANQGSEA. This CDR3 has 12 residues. CDR3 DNA sequence: TGCAGCGTTGCAGGACAGGGGATGCCCCAGCATTTT. This encodes CSVAGQGMPQHF.

This clone was picked up a small number of times. The gene calls are TRBV30 and TRBJ1-1; a possible D gene is TRBD1 (6 bases). V shed 0 bases and J shed 8 bases, with 10 bases lying between them. From germline, CDR1 is GTSNPN and CDR2 SVGIG (reference sequence). This CDR3 spans 12 amino acids. CDR3 sequence: CAWSVITGEAFF. CDR3 DNA: TGTGCCTGGAGTGTCATCACAGGGGAAGCTTTCTTT.

The J gene is TRBJ2-3, the V gene TRBV5-5, with TRBD1 as a possible D gene (6 bases). The ends were cut back, 4 bases at V and 5 bases at J, with 11 bases in the middle. Germline CDR1 and CDR2: SGHKS and YYEKEE (reference sequence). The CDR3 sequence is 13 residues long. CDR3 amino acids: CASSVTGLDTQYF. The CDR3 region has the DNA TGTGCCAGCAGCGTCACAGGGTTAGATACGCAGTATTTT.

The rearrangement uses TRBV6-2 or TRBV6-3 and TRBJ2-7, with D possibly matching TRBD2 (6 bases). Germline V lookup: CDR1 MNHEY, CDR2 SVGEGT. The V end lost 4 bases, the J end lost 3 bases, and 13 bases lay between the germline ends. There are 14 residues in the CDR3. This CDR3 is CASSFTGDHYEQYF. CDR3 in DNA: TGTGCCAGCAGTTTTACGGGAGATCACTACGAGCAGTACTTC.

The chain combines TRBV14 with TRBJ1-1; the D is unclear. This CDR3 has 13 amino acids. V lost 1 base to trimming and J lost 2 bases, with 5 bases between them. Germline V gene data show CDR1 as SGHDN and CDR2 as FVKESK. The CDR3 bases are TGTGCCAGCAGCCAAGGAGTCAACACTGAAGCTTTCTTT. It codes for CASSQGVNTEAFF.

The chain carries TRBV19 and TRBJ1-1; no reliable D call. The CDR3 loop spans 14 amino acids. Germline V lookup: CDR1 LNHDA, CDR2 SQIVND (reference sequence). V gave up 3 bases and J gave up 0 bases, with 8 bases separating them. The CDR3 DNA sequence: TGTGCCAGTAGTATGAGGGCGATGAACACTGAAGCTTTCTTT. Its translation is CASSMRAMNTEAFF.

V and J are TRBV4-1 and TRBJ2-7; D is unresolved. The CDR3 consists of 13 residues. Germline values: CDR1 MGHRA, CDR2 YSYEKL. The germline V and J ends were trimmed by 3 bases and 2 bases, with 8 bases remaining between them. The CDR3 nucleotides are TGCGCCAGCAGCCATACTTTTCCCTACGAGCAGTACTTC. It specifies CASSHTFPYEQYF.

The rearrangement uses TRBV5-1 and TRBJ1-2, with 9 positions matching TRBD1. The CDR3 is made up of 14 amino acids. The germline V gene has CDR1 SGHRS and CDR2 YFSETQ. V shed 4 bases, J shed 5 bases, and the junction held 6 bases outside the gene matches. The CDR3 sequence is CASSVGQGRYGYTF. Written as DNA, the CDR3 is TGCGCCAGCAGCGTGGGACAGGGTCGTTATGGCTACACCTTC.

This clone is a singleton in its sample. This rearrangement joins TRBV18 to TRBJ2-7; TRBD2 is a possible D gene (5 bases). The CDR3 is 13 residues long. V was cut by 3 bases and J by 2 bases, with 8 bases left in between. Germline CDR1 KGHSH, CDR2 LQKENI. CDR3 nucleotide sequence: TGTGCCAGCTCACCGGACTCGACCTACGAGCAGTACTTC. Translated: CASSPDSTYEQYF. The whole variable domain, filled in from reference TRBV18 and TRBJ2-7, reads NAGVMQNPRHLVRRRGQEARLRCSPMKGHSHVYWYRQLPEEGLKFMVYLQKENIIDESGMPKERFSAEFPKEGPSILRIQQVVRGDSAAYFCASSPDSTYEQYFGPGTRLTVT.

This chain joins TRBV29-1 and TRBJ1-1; tentative D call: TRBD1 (5 bases). CDR3 size: 14 residues. Germline values: CDR1 SQVTM, CDR2 ANQGSEA. Trimming cost V 4 bases and J 0 bases, with 12 bases left between them. CDR3 loop: CSVVRQGMNTEAFF. The CDR3 DNA is TGCAGCGTTGTGCGCCAGGGCATGAACACTGAAGCTTTCTTT.

The chain recombines TRBV2 with TRBJ2-2; the match to TRBD2 covers 14 bases. This CDR3 is built from 18 residues. Germline V gene lookup returns CDR1 SNHLY and CDR2 FYNNEI. The ends lost 4 bases at V and 6 bases at J; junction bases unmatched: 10. CDR3 nucleotides: TGTGCCAGCAGTGCGCGACTAGCGGGAGGGCCTATAGCCGGGGAGCTGTTTTTT. It translates to CASSARLAGGPIAGELFF.

The gene calls are TRBV7-2 and TRBJ2-7; TRBD2 matches at 12 bases. J lost 7 bases, V lost 5 bases, and 9 bases had no gene match. This CDR3 comprises 15 residues. The V gene's germline CDR1 is SGHTA and CDR2 FQGNSA. CDR3 residues: CASSRRLAGVPEQYF. The CDR3 bases are TGTGCCAGCAGCCGCAGACTAGCGGGAGTTCCTGAGCAGTACTTC.

This chain connects TRBV19 to TRBJ1-5; TRBD1 agrees at 7 bases. Per the germline V gene, CDR1 is LNHDA and CDR2 is SQIVND (reference sequence). Germline trimming cut 6 bases from V and 7 bases from J; bases unmatched to any gene: 9. This CDR3 has 14 residues. This CDR3 is CASSDSGQRQPQHF. In DNA, the CDR3 is TGTGCCAGTAGCGACTCGGGACAGCGGCAGCCCCAGCATTTT.

This clone was recorded a few times. The chain links TRBV10-3 to TRBJ1-1, with 8 positions matching TRBD1. CDR1 is ENHRY, CDR2 SYGVKD, per germline. The trim removed 3 bases at V and 1 base at J, leaving 4 bases unmatched. CDR3 length: 15 residues. CDR3 loop: CAISDRTGTNTEAFF. The CDR3 coding sequence is TGTGCCATCAGTGACCGGACAGGGACGAACACTGAAGCTTTCTTT.

This clone was detected only once. The rearrangement joins TRBV6-6 to TRBJ1-6; 8 bases align to TRBD1. V dropped 6 bases and J dropped 9; count of bases not matched to a gene: 10. Germline CDR1 is MNHNY and CDR2 is SVGAGI (reference sequence). The CDR3 sequence is 15 residues long. The CDR3 DNA reads as TGTGCCAGCAGGGCGGCGGACAGGGCGTTTTCACCCCTCCACTTT. This sequence encodes CASRAADRAFSPLHF.

The CDR3 reads CASSPTTGGVYGYTF. CDR3 nucleotide sequence: TGTGCCAGCAGCCCTACAACAGGGGGAGTGTATGGCTACACCTTC. The rearrangement links TRBV27 to TRBJ1-2, with 8 bases fitting TRBD1. In germline, CDR1 is MNHEY, CDR2 SMNVEV (reference sequence). Trimming cost V 6 bases and J 5 bases; bases outside gene matches: 11. The CDR3 runs 15 residues.